The clone carrying this T cell receptor (beta chain) has only a few counts. Its antigen is unidentified. These data belong to a study of spatial heterogeneity in lung cancer. This sample's time point: blood at routine non-recurrence follow-up after resection. Study-wide results and caveats: There were more appearances of ubiquitous expanded tumor TCRs in blood at resection than at follow-up.

TCRdb processed the 5' RACE reads anew with MiXCR; each CDR3 protein has one entry. This table holds roughly 99,000 distinct CDR3 sequences, 15% to 20% found once. This sequence originates from a male donor with early-stage non-small cell lung cancer. Source: PBMCs, taken at follow-up.

The CDR3 DNA sequence: TGTGCCAGCAGCTTGTTCGAAATCACAGATACGCAGTATTTT. Translating gives CASSLFEITDTQYF. This sequence joins TRBV7-2 and TRBJ2-3; D is unclear. V lost 3 bases and J lost 2, with 9 bases in between. The CDR3 has 14 residues. CDR1 and CDR2 (germline): SGHTA, FQGNSA. Using reference TRBV7-2 and TRBJ2-3 for the parts outside the CDR3, the full variable domain is GAGVSQSPSNKVTEKGKDVELRCDPISGHTALYWYRQSLGQGLEFLIYFQGNSAPDKSGLPSDRFSAERTGGSVSTLTIQRTQQEDSAVYLCASSLFEITDTQYFGPGTRLTVL.